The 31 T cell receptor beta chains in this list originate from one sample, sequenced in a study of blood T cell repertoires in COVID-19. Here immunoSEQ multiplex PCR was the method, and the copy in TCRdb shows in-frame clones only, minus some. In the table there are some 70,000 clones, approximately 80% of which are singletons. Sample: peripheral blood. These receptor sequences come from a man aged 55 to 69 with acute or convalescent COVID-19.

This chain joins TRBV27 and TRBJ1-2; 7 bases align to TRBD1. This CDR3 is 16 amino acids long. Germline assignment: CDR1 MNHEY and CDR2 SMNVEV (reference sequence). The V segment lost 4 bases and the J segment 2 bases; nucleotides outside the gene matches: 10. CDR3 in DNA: TGTGCCAGCAGTTATGGACCGGGACAGTTGAACTATGGCTACACCTTC. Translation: CASSYGPGQLNYGYTF.

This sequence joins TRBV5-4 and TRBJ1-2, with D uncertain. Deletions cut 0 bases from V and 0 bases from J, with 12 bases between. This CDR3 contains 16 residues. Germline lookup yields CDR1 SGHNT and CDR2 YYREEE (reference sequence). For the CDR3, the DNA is TGTGCCAGCAGCTTGGGGGCAACCCAACCTAACTATGGCTACACCTTC. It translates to CASSLGATQPNYGYTF.

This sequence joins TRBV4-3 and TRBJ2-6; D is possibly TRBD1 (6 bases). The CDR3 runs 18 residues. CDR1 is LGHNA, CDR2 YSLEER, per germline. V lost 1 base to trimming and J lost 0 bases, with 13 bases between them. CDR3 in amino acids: CASSQVAGANSGANVLTF. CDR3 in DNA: TGCGCCAGCAGCCAAGTGGCAGGGGCCAACTCTGGGGCCAACGTCCTGACTTTC.

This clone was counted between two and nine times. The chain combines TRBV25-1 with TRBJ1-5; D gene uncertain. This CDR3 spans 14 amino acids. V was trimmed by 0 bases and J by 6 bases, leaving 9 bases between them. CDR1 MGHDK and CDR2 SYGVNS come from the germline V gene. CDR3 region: CASSEYGWAQPQHF. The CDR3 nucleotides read TGTGCCAGCAGTGAATATGGGTGGGCTCAGCCCCAGCATTTT.

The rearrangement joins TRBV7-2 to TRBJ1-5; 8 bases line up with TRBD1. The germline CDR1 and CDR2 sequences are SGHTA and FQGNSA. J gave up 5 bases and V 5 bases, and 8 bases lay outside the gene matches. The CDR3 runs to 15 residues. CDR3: CASSLDRAPDQPQHF. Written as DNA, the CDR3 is TGTGCCAGCAGCCTGGACAGGGCCCCAGATCAGCCCCAGCATTTT.

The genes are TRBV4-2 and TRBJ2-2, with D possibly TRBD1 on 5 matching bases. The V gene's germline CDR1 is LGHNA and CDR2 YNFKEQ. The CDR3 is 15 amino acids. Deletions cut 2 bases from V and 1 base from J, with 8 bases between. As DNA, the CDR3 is TGTGCCAGCAGCCAAAATACAGGGAACACCGGGGAGCTGTTTTTT. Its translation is CASSQNTGNTGELFF.

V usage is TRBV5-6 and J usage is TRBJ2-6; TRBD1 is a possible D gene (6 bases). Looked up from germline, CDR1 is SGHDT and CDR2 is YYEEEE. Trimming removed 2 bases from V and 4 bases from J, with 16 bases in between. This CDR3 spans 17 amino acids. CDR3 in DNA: TGTGCCAGCAGCTTTCTGCAGGGGCTGGGCGGGGCCAACGTCCTGACTTTC. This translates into CASSFLQGLGGANVLTF.

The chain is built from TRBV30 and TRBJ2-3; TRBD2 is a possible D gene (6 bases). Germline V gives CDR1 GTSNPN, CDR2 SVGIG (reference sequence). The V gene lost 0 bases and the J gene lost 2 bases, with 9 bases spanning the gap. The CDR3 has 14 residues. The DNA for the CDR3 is TGTGCCTGGAGTGTAGGCGGGGCCACAGATACGCAGTATTTT. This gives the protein CAWSVGGATDTQYF. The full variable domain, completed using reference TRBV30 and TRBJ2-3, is SQTIHQWPATLVQPVGSPLSLECTVEGTSNPNLYWYRQAAGRGLQLLFYSVGIGQISSEVPQNLSASRPQDRQFILSSKKLLLSDSGFYLCAWSVGGATDTQYFGPGTRLTVL.

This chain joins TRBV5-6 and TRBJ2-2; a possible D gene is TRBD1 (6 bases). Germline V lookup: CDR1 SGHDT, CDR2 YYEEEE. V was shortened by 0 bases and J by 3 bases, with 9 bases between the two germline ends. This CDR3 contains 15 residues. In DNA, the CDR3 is TGTGCCAGCAGCTTGGTTACAGGGTACACCGGGGAGCTGTTTTTT. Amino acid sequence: CASSLVTGYTGELFF.

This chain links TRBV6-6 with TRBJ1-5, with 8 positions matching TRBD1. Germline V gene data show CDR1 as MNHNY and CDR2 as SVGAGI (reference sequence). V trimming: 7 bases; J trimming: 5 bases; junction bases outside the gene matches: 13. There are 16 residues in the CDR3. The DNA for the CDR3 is TGTGCCAGCAAGTACAGCAGGGGGCCGGGGTATCAGCCCCAGCATTTT. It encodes CASKYSRGPGYQPQHF.

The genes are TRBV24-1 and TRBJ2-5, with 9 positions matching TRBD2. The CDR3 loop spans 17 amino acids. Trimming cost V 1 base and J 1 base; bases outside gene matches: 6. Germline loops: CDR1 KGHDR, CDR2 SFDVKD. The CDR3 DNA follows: TGTGCCACCAGTGATTTCCCACGACTAGCGGCCCAAGAGACCCAGTACTTC. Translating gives CATSDFPRLAAQETQYF.

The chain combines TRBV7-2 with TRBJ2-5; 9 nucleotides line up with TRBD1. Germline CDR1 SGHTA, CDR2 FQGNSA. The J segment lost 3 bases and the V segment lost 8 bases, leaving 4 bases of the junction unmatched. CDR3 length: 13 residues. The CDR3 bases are TGTGCCAGCGACAGGGGGGGGAAAGAGACCCAGTACTTC. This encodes CASDRGGKETQYF.

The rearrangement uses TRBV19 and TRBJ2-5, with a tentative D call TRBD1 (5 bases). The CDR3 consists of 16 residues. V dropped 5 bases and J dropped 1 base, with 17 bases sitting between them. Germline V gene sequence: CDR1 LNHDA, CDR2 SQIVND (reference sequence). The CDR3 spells CASSRHKSGLQETQYF. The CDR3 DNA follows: TGTGCCAGTAGTCGCCACAAGTCAGGGCTCCAAGAGACCCAGTACTTC.

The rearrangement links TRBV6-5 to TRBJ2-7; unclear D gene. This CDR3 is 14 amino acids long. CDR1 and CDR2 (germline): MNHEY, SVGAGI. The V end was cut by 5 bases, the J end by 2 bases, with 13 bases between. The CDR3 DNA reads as TGTGCCAGCAGTCCTTGGTCCCGGGCCTACGAGCAGTACTTC. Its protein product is CASSPWSRAYEQYF.

CDR3: CVVEGNTGELFF. The CDR3 region has the DNA TGTGTAGTAGAGGGTAACACCGGGGAGCTGTTTTTT. The chain carries TRBV27 and TRBJ2-2, with D tentatively TRBD2 (5 bases). Germline CDR1 reads MNHEY; CDR2 reads SMNVEV (reference sequence). The CDR3 consists of 12 residues.

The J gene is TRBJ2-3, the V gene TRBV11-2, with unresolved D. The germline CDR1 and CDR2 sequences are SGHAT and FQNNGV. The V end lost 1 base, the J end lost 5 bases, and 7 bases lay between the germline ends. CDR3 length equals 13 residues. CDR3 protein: CASSLGAGDTQYF. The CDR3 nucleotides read TGTGCCAGCAGCTTAGGTGCCGGAGATACGCAGTATTTT.

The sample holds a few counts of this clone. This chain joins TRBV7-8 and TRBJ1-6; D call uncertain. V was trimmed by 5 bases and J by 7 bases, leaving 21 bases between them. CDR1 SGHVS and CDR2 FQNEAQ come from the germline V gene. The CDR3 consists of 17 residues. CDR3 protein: CASSPHNQAPGNSPLHF. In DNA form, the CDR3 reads TGTGCCAGCAGCCCACATAATCAGGCACCGGGGAATTCACCCCTCCACTTT.

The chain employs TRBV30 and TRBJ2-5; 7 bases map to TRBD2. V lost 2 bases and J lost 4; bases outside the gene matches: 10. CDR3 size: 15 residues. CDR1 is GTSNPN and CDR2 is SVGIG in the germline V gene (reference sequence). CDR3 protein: CAWSLTSSRGETQYF. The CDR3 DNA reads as TGTGCCTGGAGTTTGACTAGCAGTCGTGGAGAGACCCAGTACTTC. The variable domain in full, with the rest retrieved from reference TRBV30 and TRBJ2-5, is SQTIHQWPATLVQPVGSPLSLECTVEGTSNPNLYWYRQAAGRGLQLLFYSVGIGQISSEVPQNLSASRPQDRQFILSSKKLLLSDSGFYLCAWSLTSSRGETQYFGPGTRLLVL.

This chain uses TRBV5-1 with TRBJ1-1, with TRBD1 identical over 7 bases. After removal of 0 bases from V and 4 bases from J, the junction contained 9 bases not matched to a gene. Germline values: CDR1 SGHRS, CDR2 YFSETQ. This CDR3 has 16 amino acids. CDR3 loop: CASSLGTTTGATEAFF. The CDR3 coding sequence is TGCGCCAGCAGCTTGGGGACCACTACAGGGGCCACTGAAGCTTTCTTT.

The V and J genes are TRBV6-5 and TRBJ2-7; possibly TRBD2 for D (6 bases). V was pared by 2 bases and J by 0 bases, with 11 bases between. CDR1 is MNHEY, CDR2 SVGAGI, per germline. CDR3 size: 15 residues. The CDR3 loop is CASSYQTGVSYEQYF. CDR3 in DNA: TGTGCCAGCAGTTACCAAACGGGGGTCTCCTACGAGCAGTACTTC.

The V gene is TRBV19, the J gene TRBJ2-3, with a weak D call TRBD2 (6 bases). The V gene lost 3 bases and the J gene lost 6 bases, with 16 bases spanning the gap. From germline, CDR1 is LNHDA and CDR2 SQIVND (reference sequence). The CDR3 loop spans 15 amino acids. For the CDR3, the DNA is TGTGCCAGTAGTATGGGAGGACTCGGCAGGGATACGCAGTATTTT. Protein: CASSMGGLGRDTQYF.

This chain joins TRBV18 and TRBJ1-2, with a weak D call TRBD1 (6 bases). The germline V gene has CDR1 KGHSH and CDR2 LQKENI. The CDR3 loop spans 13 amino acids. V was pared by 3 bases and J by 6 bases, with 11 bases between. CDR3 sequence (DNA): TGTGCCAGCTCACCCGACCGGGACAATGGCTACACCTTC. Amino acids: CASSPDRDNGYTF.

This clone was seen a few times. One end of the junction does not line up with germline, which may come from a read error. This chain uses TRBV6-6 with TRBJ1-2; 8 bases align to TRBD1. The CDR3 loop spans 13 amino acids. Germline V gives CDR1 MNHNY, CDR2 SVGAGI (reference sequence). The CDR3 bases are TGTGCCAGCAGTCGATCCCAGGGGGCCCAGGGTTATTTC. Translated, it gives CASSRSQGAQGYF.

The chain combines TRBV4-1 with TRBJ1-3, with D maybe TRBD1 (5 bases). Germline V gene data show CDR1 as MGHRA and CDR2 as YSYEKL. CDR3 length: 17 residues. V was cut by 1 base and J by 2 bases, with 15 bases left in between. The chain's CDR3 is CASSQGGTRGAGNTIYF. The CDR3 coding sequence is TGCGCCAGCAGCCAAGGGGGGACGCGGGGGGCTGGAAACACCATATATTTT.

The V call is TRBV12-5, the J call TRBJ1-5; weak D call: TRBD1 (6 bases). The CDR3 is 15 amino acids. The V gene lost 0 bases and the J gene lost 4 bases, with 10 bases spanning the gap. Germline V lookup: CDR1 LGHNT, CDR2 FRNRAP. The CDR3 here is CASGLVGAQNQPQHF. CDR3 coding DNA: TGTGCTAGTGGTTTGGTGGGGGCCCAAAATCAGCCCCAGCATTTT.

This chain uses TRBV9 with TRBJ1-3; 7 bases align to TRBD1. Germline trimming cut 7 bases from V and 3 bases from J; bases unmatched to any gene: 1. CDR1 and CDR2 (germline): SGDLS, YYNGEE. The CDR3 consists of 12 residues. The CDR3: CASGDSGNTIYF. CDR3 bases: TGTGCCAGCGGGGACAGTGGAAACACCATATATTTT. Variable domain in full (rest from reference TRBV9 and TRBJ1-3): DSGVTQTPKHLITATGQRVTLRCSPRSGDLSVYWYQQSLDQGLQFLIQYYNGEERAKGNILERFSAQQFPDLHSELNLSSLELGDSALYFCASGDSGNTIYFGEGSWLTVV.

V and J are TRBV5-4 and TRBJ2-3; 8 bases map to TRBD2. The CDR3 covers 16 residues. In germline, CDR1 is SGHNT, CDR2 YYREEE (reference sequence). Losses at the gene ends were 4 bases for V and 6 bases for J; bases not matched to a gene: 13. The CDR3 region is CASSPRERGSGDTQYF. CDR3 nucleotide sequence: TGTGCCAGCAGCCCTAGAGAGCGGGGGAGTGGGGATACGCAGTATTTT.

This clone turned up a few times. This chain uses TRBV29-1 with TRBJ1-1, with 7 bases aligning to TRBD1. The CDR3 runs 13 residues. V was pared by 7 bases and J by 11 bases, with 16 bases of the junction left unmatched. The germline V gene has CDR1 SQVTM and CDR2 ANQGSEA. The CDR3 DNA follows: TGCAGCGGCCTAAGGACAGGCCGAACGGGGGCTTTCTTT. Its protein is CSGLRTGRTGAFF.

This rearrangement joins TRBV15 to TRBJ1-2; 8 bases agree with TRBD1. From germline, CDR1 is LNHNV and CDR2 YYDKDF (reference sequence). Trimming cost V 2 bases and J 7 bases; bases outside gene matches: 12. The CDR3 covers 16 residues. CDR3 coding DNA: TGTGCCACCAGCAGAAATCGCGACAGGGGAGGGGTTGGCTACACCTTC. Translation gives CATSRNRDRGGVGYTF.

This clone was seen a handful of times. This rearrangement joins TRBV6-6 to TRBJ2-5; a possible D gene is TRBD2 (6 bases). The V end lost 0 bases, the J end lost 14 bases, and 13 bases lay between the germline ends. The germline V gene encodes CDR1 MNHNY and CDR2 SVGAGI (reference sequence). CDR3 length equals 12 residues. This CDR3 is CASSYSTWTTYF. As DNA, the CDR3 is TGTGCCAGCAGTTACTCGACGTGGACTACTTACTTC.

The CDR3 is CASSPIATGRNEKLFF. For the CDR3, the DNA is TGTGCCAGCAGCCCGATCGCGACAGGGCGGAATGAAAAACTGTTTTTT. The chain employs TRBV3-1 (or the pseudogene TRBV3-2) and TRBJ1-4; 7 bases agree with TRBD1. The length of the CDR3 is 16 residues. Germline V gene data show CDR1 as LGHDT and CDR2 as YNNKEL (reference sequence). Trimming cost V 4 bases and J 5 bases; bases outside gene matches: 10.